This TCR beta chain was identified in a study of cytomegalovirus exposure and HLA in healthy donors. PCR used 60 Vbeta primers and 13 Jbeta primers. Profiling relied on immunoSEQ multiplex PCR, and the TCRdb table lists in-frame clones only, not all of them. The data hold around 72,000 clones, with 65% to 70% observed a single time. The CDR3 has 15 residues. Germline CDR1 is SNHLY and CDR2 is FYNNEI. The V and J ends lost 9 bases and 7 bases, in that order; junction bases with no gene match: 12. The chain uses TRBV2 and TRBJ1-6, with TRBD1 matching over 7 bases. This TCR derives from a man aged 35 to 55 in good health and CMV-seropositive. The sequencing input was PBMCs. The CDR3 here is CASFHSEGANSPLHF. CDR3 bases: TGTGCCAGTTTCCACTCTGAGGGGGCCAATTCACCCCTCCACTTT.